Following are 8 T cell receptor beta chains from one sample sequenced in a study of shared clonotypes between healthy human individuals. The method was immunoSEQ multiplex PCR; TCRdb's version includes in-frame clones alone and lacks a portion of them. The sample holds fewer than 650,000 clones, around 78% seen once. Sequenced: PBMCs. The source is a woman between 35 and 50 years old in good health. Some clones in this sample may be carry-over from other donors' samples.

The V and J genes are TRBV30 and TRBJ1-3, with D uncertain. V gave up 3 bases and J gave up 1 base, with 13 bases separating them. This CDR3 region has 15 residues. Per the germline V gene, CDR1 is GTSNPN and CDR2 is SVGIG (reference sequence). The CDR3 reads CAWRQKGLSGNTIYF. In DNA, the CDR3 is TGTGCCTGGAGGCAAAAGGGTTTATCTGGAAACACCATATATTTT. The full variable domain, rest sourced from reference TRBV30 and TRBJ1-3, is SQTIHQWPATLVQPVGSPLSLECTVEGTSNPNLYWYRQAAGRGLQLLFYSVGIGQISSEVPQNLSASRPQDRQFILSSKKLLLSDSGFYLCAWRQKGLSGNTIYFGEGSWLTVV.

The chain links TRBV7-2 to TRBJ2-5, with TRBD2 identical over 14 bases. V lost 1 base to trimming and J lost 5 bases; unmatched junction nucleotides: 3. This CDR3 has 16 amino acids. Germline V gives CDR1 SGHTA, CDR2 FQGNSA. The CDR3 bases are TGTGCCAGCAGCTTAGGACTAGCGGGAGGGCCGGAGACCCAGTACTTC. It yields the protein CASSLGLAGGPETQYF. Full variable domain (missing parts from reference TRBV7-2 and TRBJ2-5): GAGVSQSPSNKVTEKGKDVELRCDPISGHTALYWYRQSLGQGLEFLIYFQGNSAPDKSGLPSDRFSAERTGGSVSTLTIQRTQQEDSAVYLCASSLGLAGGPETQYFGPGTRLLVL.

The chain has TRBV7-3 and TRBJ2-3, with D unclear. The CDR3 consists of 15 residues. V lost 5 bases to trimming and J lost 0 bases, with 12 bases between them. Germline CDR1 is SGHTA and CDR2 is FQGTGA. CDR3 nucleotides: TGTGCCAGCAGCCCGACACGTCAAAGCACAGATACGCAGTATTTT. Protein product: CASSPTRQSTDTQYF. Looking up the rest from reference TRBV7-3 and TRBJ2-3 gives the full variable domain: GAGVSQTPSNKVTEKGKYVELRCDPISGHTALYWYRQSLGQGPEFLIYFQGTGAADDSGLPNDRFFAVRPEGSVSTLKIQRTERGDSAVYLCASSPTRQSTDTQYFGPGTRLTVL.

This clone came up once. V gene TRBV6-1 combines with J gene TRBJ2-7; 8 bases fit TRBD1. The V and J ends lost 2 bases and 4 bases, in that order; junction bases with no gene match: 7. Germline V gene lookup returns CDR1 MNHNS and CDR2 SASEGT. The length of the CDR3 is 15 residues. DNA for the CDR3: TGTGCCAGCAGTGAACCGGAGGACAGGGCTTACGAGCAGTACTTC. Amino acids: CASSEPEDRAYEQYF.

The V and J genes are TRBV27 and TRBJ2-2; 7 nucleotides match TRBD1. Germline-derived CDR1 and CDR2 are MNHEY and SMNVEV (reference sequence). The CDR3 runs to 15 residues. V shed 2 bases, J shed 5 bases, and the junction held 5 bases outside the gene matches. CDR3 protein: CASSLRGGITGELFF. The DNA for the CDR3 is TGTGCCAGCAGTTTAAGAGGGGGCATTACCGGGGAGCTGTTTTTT.

This clone was seen just once. At one boundary the junction diverges from the germline segment, which might be a read error. The identical CDR3 is also encoded by other nucleotide sequences in the sample. The chain couples TRBV7-9 to TRBJ2-3, with TRBD2 identical over 14 bases. CDR1 and CDR2 (germline): SEHNR, FQNEAQ (reference sequence). This CDR3 contains 17 residues. The CDR3 reads CASSSGGTSGSADTQYF. CDR3 coding DNA: TGTGCCAGTAGCTCTGGGGGGACTAGCGGGAGTGCAGATACGCAGTATTTT.

Comment on this clone: Other DNA sequences in the sample encode the same CDR3. V gene TRBV4-3 combines with J gene TRBJ2-7, with 9 bases fitting TRBD1. The V gene end was trimmed by 3 bases and the J gene end by 0 bases; junction bases not matched to a gene: 0. Germline-derived CDR1 and CDR2 are LGHNA and YSLEER. CDR3 length: 14 amino acids. CDR3 sequence reads: CASSQGQGSYEQYF. The CDR3 DNA reads as TGCGCCAGCAGCCAGGGACAGGGCTCCTACGAGCAGTACTTC.

DNA for the CDR3: TGTGCCTGGAATCCGGGACAGGGAATACTCGAGCAGTACTTC. This gives the protein CAWNPGQGILEQYF. V and J are TRBV30 and TRBJ2-7, with TRBD1 matching over 9 bases. The CDR3 consists of 14 residues. Germline trimming cut 4 bases from V and 6 bases from J; bases unmatched to any gene: 10. The germline gives CDR1 GTSNPN, CDR2 SVGIG (reference sequence).